This TCR beta chain was identified in a study of CD4 T cells in relation to SARS-CoV-2 and coronaviruses. Turning to the study itself: After roughly eleven days of antigen culture, PBMC TCR beta CDR3s were sequenced. Study-wide findings and caveats: The cross-reactivity analysis covered only spike protein, not other viral proteins.

Germline V gene sequence: CDR1 LNHDA, CDR2 SQIVND (reference sequence). J was trimmed by 1 base and V by 5 bases; bases with no gene match: 16. The CDR3 is made up of 18 amino acids. The method was immunoSEQ multiplex PCR; TCRdb's version includes in-frame clones alone and lacks a portion of them. The table has around 20,000 clones, about 78% seen once; the top ten hold about 20%. CD4+ T cells from unexposed donors were obtained before the COVID-19 pandemic (2011-2018). After more than eight days of culture, CD4+ T cells were isolated. Testing used SARS-CoV-2 S/N and four cold-coronavirus spikes on unexposed-donor CD4+ T cells, cells permitting. This clone was seen a single time. Its antigen is currently unknown.

The J gene is TRBJ1-1, the V gene TRBV19, with 7 bases lining up with TRBD1. Material: CD4+ T cells from PBMCs, cultured in vitro. The clonotype was recovered from a human donor in good health. CDR3 DNA: TGTGCCAGTAGTCAGGATAGACAGGGCGGACTTAGGAACACTGAAGCTTTCTTT. This translates into CASSQDRQGGLRNTEAFF.